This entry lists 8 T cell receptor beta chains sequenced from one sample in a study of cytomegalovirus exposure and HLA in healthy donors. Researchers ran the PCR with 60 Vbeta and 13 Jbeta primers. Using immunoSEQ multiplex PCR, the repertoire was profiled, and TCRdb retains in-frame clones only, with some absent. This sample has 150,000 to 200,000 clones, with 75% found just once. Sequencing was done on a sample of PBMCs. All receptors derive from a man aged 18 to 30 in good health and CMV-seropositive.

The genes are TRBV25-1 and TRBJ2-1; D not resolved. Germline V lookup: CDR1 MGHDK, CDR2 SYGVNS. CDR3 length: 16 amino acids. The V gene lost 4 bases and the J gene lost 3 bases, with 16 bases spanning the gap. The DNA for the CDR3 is TGTGCCAGCAGTGGATTTCGAGGTGGTCTCTACAATGAGCAGTTCTTC. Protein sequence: CASSGFRGGLYNEQFF. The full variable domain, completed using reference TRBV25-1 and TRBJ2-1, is EADIYQTPRYLVIGTGKKITLECSQTMGHDKMYWYQQDPGMELHLIHYSYGVNSTEKGDLSSESTVSRIRTEHFPLTLESARPSHTSQYLCASSGFRGGLYNEQFFGPGTRLTVL.

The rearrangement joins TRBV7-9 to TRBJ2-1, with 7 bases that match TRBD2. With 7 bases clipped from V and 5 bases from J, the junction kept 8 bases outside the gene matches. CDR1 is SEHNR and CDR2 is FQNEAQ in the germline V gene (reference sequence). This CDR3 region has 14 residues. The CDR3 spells CASTWGGANNEQFF. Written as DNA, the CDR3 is TGTGCCAGCACCTGGGGAGGGGCCAACAATGAGCAGTTCTTC. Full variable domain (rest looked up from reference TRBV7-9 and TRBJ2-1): DTGVSQNPRHKITKRGQNVTFRCDPISEHNRLYWYRQTLGQGPEFLTYFQNEAQLEKSRLLSDRFSAERPKGSFSTLEIQRTEQGDSAMYLCASTWGGANNEQFFGPGTRLTVL.

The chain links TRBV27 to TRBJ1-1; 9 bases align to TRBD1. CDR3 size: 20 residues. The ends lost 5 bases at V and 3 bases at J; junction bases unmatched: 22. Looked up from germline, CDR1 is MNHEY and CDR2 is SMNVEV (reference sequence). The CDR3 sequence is CASSARDREDILSLYTEAFF. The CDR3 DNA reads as TGTGCCAGCAGTGCACGGGACAGGGAAGATATTCTGTCATTGTACACTGAAGCTTTCTTT.

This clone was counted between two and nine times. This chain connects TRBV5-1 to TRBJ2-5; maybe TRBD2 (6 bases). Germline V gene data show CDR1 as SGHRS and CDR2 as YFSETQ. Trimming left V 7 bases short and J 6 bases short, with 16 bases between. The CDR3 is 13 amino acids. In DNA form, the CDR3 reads TGCGCCAGCCGTGGGGGGAGTTTAAAGACCCAGTACTTC. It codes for CASRGGSLKTQYF.

The CDR3 DNA reads TGTGCCAGCAGCTTGGGACTAGCGGGAGTCCTAACCCACGAGCAGTACTTC. Translated: CASSLGLAGVLTHEQYF. The J gene is TRBJ2-7, the V gene TRBV7-9, with 14 bases fitting TRBD2. This CDR3 has 17 residues. Germline CDR1 is SEHNR and CDR2 is FQNEAQ (reference sequence). Trimming took 3 bases from V and 5 from J; bases not matched to a gene: 9.

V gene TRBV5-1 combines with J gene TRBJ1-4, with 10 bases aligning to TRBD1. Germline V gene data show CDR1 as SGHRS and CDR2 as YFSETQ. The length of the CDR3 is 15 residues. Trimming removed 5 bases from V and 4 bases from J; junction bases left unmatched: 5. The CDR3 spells CASRDRGLFNEKLFF. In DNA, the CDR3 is TGCGCCAGCAGAGACAGGGGGCTTTTTAATGAAAAACTGTTTTTT. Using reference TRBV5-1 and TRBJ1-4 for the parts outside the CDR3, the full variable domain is KAGVTQTPRYLIKTRGQQVTLSCSPISGHRSVSWYQQTPGQGLQFLFEYFSETQRNKGNFPGRFSGRQFSNSRSEMNVSTLELGDSALYLCASRDRGLFNEKLFFGSGTQLSVL.

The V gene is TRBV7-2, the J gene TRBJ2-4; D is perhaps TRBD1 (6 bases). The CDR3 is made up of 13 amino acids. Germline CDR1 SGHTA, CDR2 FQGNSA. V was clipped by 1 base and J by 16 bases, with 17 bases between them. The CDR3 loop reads CASSLVEGEKAYF. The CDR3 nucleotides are TGTGCCAGCAGCTTAGTCGAGGGGGAGAAAGCTTACTTC.

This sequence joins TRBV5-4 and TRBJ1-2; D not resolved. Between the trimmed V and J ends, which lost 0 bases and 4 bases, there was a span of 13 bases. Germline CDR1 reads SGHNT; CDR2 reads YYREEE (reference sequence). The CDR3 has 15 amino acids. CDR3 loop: CASSLASGIGYGYTF. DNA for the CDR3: TGTGCCAGCAGCTTGGCCTCGGGGATCGGCTATGGCTACACCTTC.